One sample yielded the 7 T cell receptor beta chains listed below, sequenced in a study of blood T cell repertoires in COVID-19 (TCRdb year 2020). The library was generated by the immunoSEQ multiplex PCR assay. TCRdb took this table from immuneACCESS and kept in-frame rearrangements with V and J called. Such tables lack part of the clones; where checked against another copy, unresolved V genes explain under half of the gap, and the rest is unexplained. The sample records about 230,000 clones, roughly 83% of which are singletons. The ten largest make up about 2.5% of the sample. The sample comprised peripheral blood. The source is a woman aged 70-85 years with active or convalescent COVID-19.

The rearrangement joins TRBV30 to TRBJ1-3; D remains ambiguous. V was cut by 0 bases and J by 5 bases, with 8 bases left in between. In germline, CDR1 is GTSNPN, CDR2 SVGIG (reference sequence). This CDR3 region has 13 residues. CDR3 sequence: CAWSVNVRNTIYF. In DNA form, the CDR3 reads TGTGCCTGGAGTGTTAATGTAAGAAACACCATATATTTT.

The chain recombines TRBV7-2 with TRBJ2-2; D uncertain. Trimming took 6 bases from V and 5 from J, leaving 13 bases between them. Germline CDR1 reads SGHTA; CDR2 reads FQGNSA. The CDR3 extends over 14 amino acids. The CDR3 spells CASSPHRETGELFF. DNA for the CDR3: TGTGCCAGCAGTCCGCATCGAGAGACCGGGGAGCTGTTTTTT.

This chain connects TRBV12-3 or TRBV12-4 to TRBJ1-2; D remains unclear. Trimming left V 3 bases short and J 8 bases short, with 13 bases between. This CDR3 is 13 amino acids long. The CDR3, as DNA: TGTGCCAGCAGTTTTGGGGAGATGTTGGGCTACACCTTC. This encodes CASSFGEMLGYTF.

This chain uses TRBV5-1 with TRBJ2-2; the D gene is possibly TRBD1 (6 bases). Per germline, CDR1 SGHRS and CDR2 YFSETQ. V gave up 3 bases and J gave up 5 bases, with 17 bases separating them. The CDR3 sequence is 16 residues long. As DNA, the CDR3 is TGCGCCAGCAGCTCAGGGGTACAGGGCGGGACCGGGGAGCTGTTTTTT. Its protein product is CASSSGVQGGTGELFF.

The V call is TRBV29-1, the J call TRBJ1-1; D perhaps matches TRBD1 (6 bases). Germline CDR1 and CDR2: SQVTM and ANQGSEA. The germline V and J ends were trimmed by 1 base and 8 bases, with 11 bases remaining between them. The CDR3 runs to 12 residues. The CDR3, as DNA: TGCAGCGTTGAAGTGTCAGGGGCCGAAGCTTTCTTT. Protein: CSVEVSGAEAFF.

This sequence joins TRBV3-1 (or the pseudogene TRBV3-2) and TRBJ1-3; 8 nucleotides line up with TRBD1. The CDR3 is made up of 13 amino acids. V gave up 5 bases and J gave up 7 bases; unmatched junction bases: 4. The germline V gene has CDR1 LGHDT and CDR2 YNNKEL (reference sequence). For the CDR3, the DNA is TGTGCCAGCAGCTCCAGGGGGCGGAACACCATATATTTT. This sequence encodes CASSSRGRNTIYF.

This chain connects TRBV5-4 to TRBJ2-5; 10 nucleotides align to TRBD2. The germline gives CDR1 SGHNT, CDR2 YYREEE (reference sequence). This CDR3 region has 17 residues. V trimming: 0 bases; J trimming: 5 bases; junction bases outside the gene matches: 10. CDR3 region: CASSLALSSGRMETQYF. CDR3 DNA: TGTGCCAGCAGCTTGGCCTTAAGTAGCGGGAGGATGGAGACCCAGTACTTC.